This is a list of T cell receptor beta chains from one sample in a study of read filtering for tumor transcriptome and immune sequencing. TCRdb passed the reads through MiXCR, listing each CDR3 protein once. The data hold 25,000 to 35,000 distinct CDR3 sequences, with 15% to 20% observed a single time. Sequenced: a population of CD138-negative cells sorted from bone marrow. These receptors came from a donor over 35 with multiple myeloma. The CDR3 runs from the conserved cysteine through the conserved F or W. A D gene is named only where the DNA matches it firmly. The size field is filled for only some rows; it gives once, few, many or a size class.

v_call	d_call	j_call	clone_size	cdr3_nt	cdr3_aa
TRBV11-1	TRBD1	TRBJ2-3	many	TGTGCCAGCAGCTCCCGGGACAGGGGCACAGATACGCAGTATTTT	CASSSRDRGTDTQYF
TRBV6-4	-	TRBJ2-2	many	TGTGCCAGCAGTGACTCTGGCGGAGGCGGGGAGCTGTTTTTT	CASSDSGGGGELFF
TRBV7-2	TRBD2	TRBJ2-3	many	TGTGCCAGCACCCCAAGTGTAATGCGGGGGGCAGATACGCAGTATTTT	CASTPSVMRGADTQYF
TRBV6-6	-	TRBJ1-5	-	TGTGCCTGCACTTCGGTATTAAGTCAGCCCCAGCATTTT	CACTSVLSQPQHF
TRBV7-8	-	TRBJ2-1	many	TGTGCCAGCAGCTCGGGGGTGAACAATGAGCAGTTCTTC	CASSSGVNNEQFF
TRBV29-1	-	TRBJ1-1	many	TGCAGCGCAAACCTGAACACTGAAGCTTTCTTT	CSANLNTEAFF
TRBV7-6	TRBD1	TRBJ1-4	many	TGTGCCAGCAGCGAGAGGACAGGGACTAATGAAAAACTGTTTTTT	CASSERTGTNEKLFF
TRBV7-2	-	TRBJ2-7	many	TGTGCCAGCAGCTTAGGGGACCCAGGGTCGAGCGAGCAGTACTTC	CASSLGDPGSSEQYF
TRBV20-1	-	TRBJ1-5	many	TGCAGTGCTAACAGGGCGGGCAATCAGCCCCAGCATTTT	CSANRAGNQPQHF
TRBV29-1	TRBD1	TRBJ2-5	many	TGCAGCGTTGCGGAACGACAGGGGGGAGAGACCCAGTACTTC	CSVAERQGGETQYF
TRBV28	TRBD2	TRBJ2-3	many	TGTGCCAGCAGTGAGCAGCGGGGGGGCACAGATACGCAGTATTTT	CASSEQRGGTDTQYF
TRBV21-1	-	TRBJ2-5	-	TGTGCCAGCAGCCAAAGGTCGCGGGAAGAGACCCAGTACTTC	CASSQRSREETQYF
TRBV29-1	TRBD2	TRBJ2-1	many	TGCAGCGTTCCGGGAGGGAGCTCTTACAATGAGCAGTTCTTC	CSVPGGSSYNEQFF
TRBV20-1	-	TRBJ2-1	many	TGCAGTGCCGTCAGCGCCTACAATGAGCAGTTCTTC	CSAVSAYNEQFF
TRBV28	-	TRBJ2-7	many	TGTGCCACCGAAGGCCCTAGCTCCTACGAGCAGTACTTC	CATEGPSSYEQYF
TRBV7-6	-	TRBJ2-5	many	TGTGCCAGCAGTAAAACAGGGGGAGGGCAAGAGACCCAGTACTTC	CASSKTGGGQETQYF
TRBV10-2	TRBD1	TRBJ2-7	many	TGCGCCAGCAGTCCGAGAGCTGGGACAGGGGACTTC	CASSPRAGTGDF
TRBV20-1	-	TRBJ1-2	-	TGCAGTGCCATTCACCTAGACAACTATGGCTACACCTTC	CSAIHLDNYGYTF
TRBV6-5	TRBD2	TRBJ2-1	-	TGTGCCAGCAGTTACTCAGCGGGGGGGCTGGACGATGAGCAGTTCTTC	CASSYSAGGLDDEQFF
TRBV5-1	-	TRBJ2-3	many	TGCGCCAGCAGCTTCGAAGCCGCAGATACGCAGTATTTT	CASSFEAADTQYF
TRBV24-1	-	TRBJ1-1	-	TGTGCCACCAGGGATAATAACTTAACTGAAGCTTTCTTT	CATRDNNLTEAFF
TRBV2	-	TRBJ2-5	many	TGTGCCAGCAGTGATGACGGCCGGGAGACCCAGTACTTC	CASSDDGRETQYF
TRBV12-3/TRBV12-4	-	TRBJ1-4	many	TGTGCCAGCAGTCGAAGTCCCTACAGAGCAACTAATGAAAAACTGTTTTTT	CASSRSPYRATNEKLFF
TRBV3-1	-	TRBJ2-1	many	TGTGCCAGCAGCCCCACAGGGTCCGGATACTACAATGAGCAGTTCTTC	CASSPTGSGYYNEQFF
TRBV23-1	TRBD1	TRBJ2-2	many	TGCGCCAGCAGGTCCGACCAAATAGACCGGGACAGGGAGGACACCGGGGAGCTGTTTTTT	CASRSDQIDRDREDTGELFF
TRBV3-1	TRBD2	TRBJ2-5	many	TGTGCCTCAGCCTCTAGCGGGGTTGAGACCCAGTACTTC	CASASSGVETQYF
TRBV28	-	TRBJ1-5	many	TGTGCCAGCAGTTGGCAACAGGGACCCAATCAGCCCCAGCATTTT	CASSWQQGPNQPQHF
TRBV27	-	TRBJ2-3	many	TGTGCCAGCAGTTTTTCGGCACCCGGGGGTACGCAGTATTTT	CASSFSAPGGTQYF
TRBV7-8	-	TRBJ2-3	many	TGTGCCAGCAGTGAGGGGTGGCGGGCTCTCAACACAGATACGCAGTATTTT	CASSEGWRALNTDTQYF
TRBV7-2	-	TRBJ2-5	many	TGTGCCAGCAGCTCCACCGTATGGGAGACCCAGTACTTC	CASSSTVWETQYF
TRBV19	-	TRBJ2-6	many	TGTGCCAGTAGTGGGGAAAATTTGGCTGGGGCCAACGTCCTGACTTTC	CASSGENLAGANVLTF
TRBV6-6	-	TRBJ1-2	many	TGTGCCAGCACTGTCTCGGGGGCGGGGGGCTACACCTTC	CASTVSGAGGYTF
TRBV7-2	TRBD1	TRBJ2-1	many	TGTGCCAGCAGCTTCGACAGGGCGAATGAGCAGCTCTTC	CASSFDRANEQLF
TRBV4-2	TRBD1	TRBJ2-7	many	TGTGCCAGCAGCCAGGCCCTGGGACAGGGCGACGAGCAGTACTTC	CASSQALGQGDEQYF
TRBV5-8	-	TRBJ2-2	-	TGTGCCAGCAGCCCAGACATGACCGGGGAGCTGTTTTTT	CASSPDMTGELFF
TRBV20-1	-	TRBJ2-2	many	TGCAGTGCTAGAGATCCGGGCGGGGACACCGGGGAGCTGTTTTTT	CSARDPGGDTGELFF
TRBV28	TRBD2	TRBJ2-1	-	TGTGCCAGCAGTGGGCTAGCGGGAAACAATGAGCAGTTCTTC	CASSGLAGNNEQFF
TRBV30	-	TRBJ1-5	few	TGTGCCTGGAGCCAGAACAGGGACCAGCCCCAGCATTTT	CAWSQNRDQPQHF
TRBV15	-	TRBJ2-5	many	TGTGCCACCAGCAGAGATTTGGTAGGCGGCTACGAAGAGACCCAGTACTTC	CATSRDLVGGYEETQYF
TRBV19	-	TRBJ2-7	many	TGTGCCACCACAAGCGGCGGGACGAGCTCCTACGAGCAGTACTTC	CATTSGGTSSYEQYF
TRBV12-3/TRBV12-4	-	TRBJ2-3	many	TGTGCCAGCAGTTCGGACCGGGACTGGCTTAGCACAGATACGCAGTATTTT	CASSSDRDWLSTDTQYF
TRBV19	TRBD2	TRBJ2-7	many	TGTGCCAGTCAACTAGCGGGAGGAGTAGCCGAGCAGTACTTC	CASQLAGGVAEQYF
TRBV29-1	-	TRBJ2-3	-	TGTAGCGTTGATAGGACTGGGGCCACAGATGCGCAGTATTTT	CSVDRTGATDAQYF
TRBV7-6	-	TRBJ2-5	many	TGTGCCAGCAGCTTGATGAGGACCCTGGAGACCCAGTACTTC	CASSLMRTLETQYF
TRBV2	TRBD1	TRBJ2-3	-	TGTGCCAGCAGGTCCGGACAGGGTTCTGGCACAGATACGCAGTATTTT	CASRSGQGSGTDTQYF
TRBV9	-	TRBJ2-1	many	TGTGCCAGCAGCGGGTCATACAATGAGCAGTTCTTC	CASSGSYNEQFF
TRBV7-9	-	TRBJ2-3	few	TGTGCCAGCAGCTGGGCGGCAGGGCGGACAGATACGCAGTATTTT	CASSWAAGRTDTQYF
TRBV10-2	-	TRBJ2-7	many	TGCGCCAGCAGTGATTCCGGTACCTACGAGCAGTACTTC	CASSDSGTYEQYF
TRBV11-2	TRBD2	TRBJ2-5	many	TGTGCCAGCAGCTTTCGCGGGGGGGCCGTTGAGACCCAGTACTTC	CASSFRGGAVETQYF
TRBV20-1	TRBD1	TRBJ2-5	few	TGCAGTGCTTCCGGGACAGGGGAGACCCAGTACTTC	CSASGTGETQYF
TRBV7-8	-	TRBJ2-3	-	TGTGCCAGCAGCACTGGGGCCGGCACAGATACGCAGTATTTT	CASSTGAGTDTQYF
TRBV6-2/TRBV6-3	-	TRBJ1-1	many	TGTGCCAGCAGAAGGCCGGGTCCGAACACTGAAGCTTTCTTT	CASRRPGPNTEAFF
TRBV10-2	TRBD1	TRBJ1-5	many	TGCGCCAGCAGTCACGGGACAGGGGCACAGCCCCAGCATTTT	CASSHGTGAQPQHF
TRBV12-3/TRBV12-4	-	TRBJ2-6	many	TGTGCCAGCAGCCGGACACCGGAGACCTCTGGGGCCAACGTCCTGACTTTC	CASSRTPETSGANVLTF